This T cell receptor beta chain derives from a study of T cells expressing NK-cell markers. Study observations and caveats: CD8+ T cells in over five donors included dominant NKG2C+ clonotypes at 1.0-7.0%.

TCRdb re-called the 5' RACE reads and catalogs CDR3 proteins one per entry, DNA excluded. This table holds some 600,000 distinct CDR3 sequences. Germline values: CDR1 MNHEY, CDR2 SVGAGI. This CDR3 has 17 amino acids. Notes on this clonotype: As yet, its antigen is unknown.

Sequencing input: blood T cells: a sorted CD56 or NKG2C T cell subset, CD4+ or CD8+ T cells, or bulk PBMC T cells (not recorded which). The receptor was derived from a man between 18 and 35 years old in good health. The chain employs TRBV6-5 and TRBJ2-2; the TRBD2 assignment by TCRdb is unverifiable without DNA. CDR3 loop: CATHSPGRPLATGELFF.